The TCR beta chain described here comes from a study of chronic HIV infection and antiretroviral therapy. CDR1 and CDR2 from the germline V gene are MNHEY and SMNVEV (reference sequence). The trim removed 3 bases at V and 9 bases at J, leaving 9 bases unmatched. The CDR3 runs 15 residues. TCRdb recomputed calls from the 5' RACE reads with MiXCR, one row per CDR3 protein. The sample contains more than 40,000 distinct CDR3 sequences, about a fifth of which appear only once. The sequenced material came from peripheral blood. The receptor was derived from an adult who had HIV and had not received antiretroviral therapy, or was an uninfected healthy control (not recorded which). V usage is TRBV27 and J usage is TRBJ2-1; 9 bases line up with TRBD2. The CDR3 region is CASSFGTSKKTEQFF. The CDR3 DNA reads TGTGCCAGCAGTTTCGGGACTAGCAAAAAAACTGAGCAGTTCTTC.